One and the same sample provided the 10 T cell receptor beta chains below, sequenced in a study of T cells in Graves' hyperthyroidism and ophthalmopathy. The TCR beta CDR3 regions underwent amplification using RNA transcripts as the source. During a first-round RT-PCR of the TCR CDR3, the HTBI primer set was used. TCRdb analysed the multiplex PCR reads with MiXCR anew, one entry per CDR3 protein. The sample yields approximately 510,000 distinct CDR3 sequences, 40% to 50% seen once. What was sequenced was peripheral blood or thyroid tissue (not recorded which). All receptors come from an adult woman with Graves' disease, either hyperthyroidism or ophthalmopathy (not recorded which).

Remarks on this clonotype: Given the absence of the conserved phenylalanine or tryptophan at the CDR3 end, a read error is likely. It is unclear where the CDR3 begins or ends on the DNA, so no DNA is shown, and the CDR3 is as TCRdb lists it. The J gene is TRBJ1-3, the V gene TRBV2. Germline V gives CDR1 SNHLY, CDR2 FYNNEI. The CDR3 adds up to 11 amino acids, both ends counted. This chain's CDR3 is CASSRGLAENT.

This clonotype was seen a few times. The gene calls are TRBV7-6 and TRBJ2-5; perhaps TRBD2 as D (6 bases). V was cut by 1 base and J by 5 bases, with 17 bases left in between. There are 16 residues in the CDR3. CDR1 is SGHVS and CDR2 is FNYEAQ in the germline V gene. CDR3 sequence reads: CASSLGLTGVKETQYF. DNA of the CDR3: TGTGCCAGCAGCTTAGGTTTGACGGGAGTAAAGGAGACCCAGTACTTC.

This clonotype was observed a handful of times. The chain employs TRBV2 and TRBJ2-5; a weak D match, TRBD1 (6 bases). V was cut by 7 bases and J by 4 bases, with 16 bases left in between. This CDR3 has 14 residues. From germline, CDR1 is SNHLY and CDR2 FYNNEI. DNA of the CDR3: TGTGCCAGCAACCGACAGGCGCTGGGAGAGACCCAGTACTTC. It yields the protein CASNRQALGETQYF.

V usage is TRBV7-9 and J usage is TRBJ1-1, with D unresolved. There are 15 residues in the CDR3. V was clipped by 1 base and J by 0 bases, with 9 bases between them. In germline, CDR1 is SEHNR, CDR2 FQNEAQ (reference sequence). The CDR3 nucleotides read TGTGCCAGCAGCTTAGTGGGCCGCATGAACACTGAAGCTTTCTTT. Translating it yields CASSLVGRMNTEAFF.

This clonotype has a count of ten or more. The J gene is TRBJ2-5, the V gene TRBV20-1; D ambiguous. V was shortened by 0 bases and J by 2 bases, with 16 bases between the two germline ends. The CDR3 length is 16 residues. Germline-derived CDR1 and CDR2 are DFQATT and SNEGSKA (reference sequence). CDR3 region: CSARDAIKQAQETQYF. CDR3 bases: TGCAGTGCTAGAGACGCCATCAAGCAGGCACAAGAGACCCAGTACTTC.

This clonotype was picked up one time. The gene calls are TRBV20-1 and TRBJ1-5; D uncertain. The V end was cut by 2 bases, the J end by 11 bases, with 19 bases between. CDR1 and CDR2 (germline): DFQATT, SNEGSKA (reference sequence). The CDR3 sequence is 14 residues long. In DNA form, the CDR3 reads TGCAGTGCTAGACTAGCGGGAGAGGGAGAGACCCAGCATTTT. It codes for CSARLAGEGETQHF.

This clonotype has more than one count but fewer than ten. V is TRBV20-1 and J is TRBJ2-3; D uncertain. With 3 bases removed from V and 3 bases from J, the gap between germline ends came to 10 bases. There are 13 residues in the CDR3. Per germline, CDR1 DFQATT and CDR2 SNEGSKA (reference sequence). DNA of the CDR3: TGCAGTGCTAGTAACCCGCAGACAGATACGCAGTATTTT. It translates to CSASNPQTDTQYF.

This clonotype appeared many times. The chain is built from TRBV12-3 or TRBV12-4 and TRBJ2-2; D is undetermined. This CDR3 has 14 residues. Trimming removed 10 bases from V and 0 bases from J, with 12 bases in between. The CDR3 sequence: CAIHLGSNTGELFF. In DNA form, the CDR3 reads TGTGCCATCCACTTAGGTTCGAACACCGGGGAGCTGTTTTTT.

Of note for this clonotype: Being one base from a much bigger clone, this may be a read error. The V and J genes are TRBV20-1 and TRBJ1-5; tentatively, D is TRBD1 (5 bases). Germline CDR1 and CDR2: DFQATT and SNEGSKA (reference sequence). The CDR3 is made up of 15 amino acids. Trimming pared 5 bases from V and 7 bases from J, leaving 21 bases between. As DNA, the CDR3 is TGCAGTGCTGGGGGTCGTCAGGGCTTTGTGCAGCCCCAGCATTTT. Translation gives CSAGGRQGFVQPQHF.

The rearrangement joins TRBV7-9 to TRBJ1-1, with D perhaps TRBD1 (5 bases). The CDR3 length is 15 residues. Germline values: CDR1 SEHNR, CDR2 FQNEAQ (reference sequence). V was trimmed by 5 bases and J by 0 bases, leaving 13 bases between them. CDR3 coding DNA: TGTGCCAGCAGCCAAGATCAGGGCCTGAACACTGAAGCTTTCTTT. This encodes CASSQDQGLNTEAFF. Filled out from reference TRBV7-9 and TRBJ1-1, the complete variable domain reads DTGVSQNPRHKITKRGQNVTFRCDPISEHNRLYWYRQTLGQGPEFLTYFQNEAQLEKSRLLSDRFSAERPKGSFSTLEIQRTEQGDSAMYLCASSQDQGLNTEAFFGQGTRLTVV.